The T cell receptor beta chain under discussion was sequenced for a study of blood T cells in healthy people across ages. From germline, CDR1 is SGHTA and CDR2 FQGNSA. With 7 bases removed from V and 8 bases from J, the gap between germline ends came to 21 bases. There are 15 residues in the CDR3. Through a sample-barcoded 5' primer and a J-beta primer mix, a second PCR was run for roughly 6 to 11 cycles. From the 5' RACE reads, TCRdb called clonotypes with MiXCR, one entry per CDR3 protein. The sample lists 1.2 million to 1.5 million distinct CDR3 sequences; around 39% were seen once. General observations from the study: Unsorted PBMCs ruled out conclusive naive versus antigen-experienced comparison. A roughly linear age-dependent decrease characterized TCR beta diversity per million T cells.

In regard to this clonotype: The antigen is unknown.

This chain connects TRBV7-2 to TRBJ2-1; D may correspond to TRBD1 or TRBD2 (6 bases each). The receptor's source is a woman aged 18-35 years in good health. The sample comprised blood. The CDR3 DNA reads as TGTGCCAGCAACTCCATATGGGGGGCCTTGGATGAGCAGTTCTTC. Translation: CASNSIWGALDEQFF.